The T cell receptor (beta chain) described here comes from a study of T-cell reconstitution after alpha-beta-depleted transplantation in children. Study conclusions and caveats: The study traced high day-60 TCRbeta diversity in some patients to surviving recipient T cells and thymic progenitors. Fresh T-cell production supplied most of the T-cell counts and diversity seen one year after transplant.

V lost 2 bases, J lost 6 bases, and 14 bases lay in between. Germline CDR1 is SEHNR and CDR2 is FQNEAQ (reference sequence). CDR3 length: 14 residues. Unique molecular identifiers were used to barcode this TCRbeta library. MiXCR, applied by TCRdb to the PCR reads, yields one record per CDR3 protein. Of about 120,000 distinct CDR3 sequences detected, 10% appear once; the ten largest clones hold about 34%. As concerns this clonotype: Its specificity is not known.

The sequence came from a boy between 2 and 10 years old with acute lymphoblastic leukemia, due to receive a stem cell transplant. The specimen was PBMCs, collected before TCRalphabeta/CD19-depleted stem cell transplant. The V and J genes are TRBV7-9 and TRBJ2-7, with D perhaps matching TRBD1 (5 bases). CDR3 region: CASSLSTDISEQYF. Written as DNA, the CDR3 is TGTGCCAGCAGCTTATCGACAGACATCAGCGAGCAGTACTTC.